What follows are 9 T cell receptor beta chains derived from one specimen sequenced in a study of T cells in Graves' hyperthyroidism and ophthalmopathy (dated by TCRdb to about 2019). Libraries were built with multiplex PCR. The instrument given in TCRdb is Illumina HiSeq 2000. The TCR beta CDR3 regions were amplified from RNA transcripts. The TCR CDR3 was subjected to a first round of RT-PCR using the HTBI primer set and the Qiagen OneStep RT-PCR kit. The raw public reads went through TCRdb reprocessing: fastp at Q25, MiXCR clone calling, in-frame beta chains kept. Identical CDR3 protein sequences are pooled into one entry, listed with their most common genes and DNA. Present in this sample are roughly 420,000 distinct CDR3 sequences, approximately 14% of which were seen just once. The ten largest account for roughly 7.7% of the sample. Sequenced: blood. These receptors were obtained from a young woman with Graves' hyperthyroidism.

This clonotype was observed a single time. The V call is TRBV28, the J call TRBJ2-7; D is possibly TRBD2 (5 bases). The CDR3 consists of 12 residues. V lost 6 bases to trimming and J lost 3 bases, with 9 bases between them. Per the germline V gene, CDR1 is MDHEN and CDR2 is SYDVKM. The CDR3 DNA is TGTGCCAGCAGACCGGCGGGCTACGAGCAGTACTTC. Encoded protein: CASRPAGYEQYF. Full variable domain (rest looked up from reference TRBV28 and TRBJ2-7): DVKVTQSSRYLVKRTGEKVFLECVQDMDHENMFWYRQDPGLGLRLIYFSYDVKMKEKGDIPEGYSVSREKKERFSLILESASTNQTSMYLCASRPAGYEQYFGPGTRLTVT.

This clonotype was counted ten times or more. The chain employs TRBV12-3 or TRBV12-4 and TRBJ2-7; D is uncertain. The CDR3 length is 11 residues. Trimming shortened V by 5 bases and J by 3 bases, and 5 bases separated the two germline ends. For the CDR3, the DNA is TGTGCCAGCAGTGTTTTCTACGAGCAGTACTTC. Protein: CASSVFYEQYF.

In this sample, this clonotype turned up many times. The chain links TRBV20-1 to TRBJ2-7, with D possibly matching TRBD1 (6 bases). This CDR3 spans 15 amino acids. Germline lookup yields CDR1 DFQATT and CDR2 SNEGSKA (reference sequence). Trimming left V 4 bases short and J 3 bases short, with 19 bases between. Here the CDR3 DNA reads TGCAGTGCTAACCCTTACAGGGATCCCGGCTACGAGCAGTACTTC. It yields the protein CSANPYRDPGYEQYF.

This clonotype was seen repeatedly, ten times or more. The chain employs TRBV20-1 and TRBJ1-1; a weak D match, TRBD1 (5 bases). CDR1 and CDR2 from the germline V gene are DFQATT and SNEGSKA (reference sequence). The CDR3 runs to 13 residues. The CDR3 region has the DNA TGCTCCCCTCACCCCGGGGGGAACACTGAAGCTTTCTTT. Its translation: CSPHPGGNTEAFF.

The chain recombines TRBV18 with TRBJ2-4; 9 bases agree with TRBD1. Germline V CDR1 and CDR2: KGHSH, LQKENI. Trimming cost V 4 bases and J 8 bases; bases outside gene matches: 18. CDR3 length: 18 amino acids. The CDR3 region is CASSRQGDRVQEPYIQYF. The CDR3 nucleotides read TGTGCCAGCTCACGCCAGGGGGACAGGGTCCAGGAACCCTACATTCAGTACTTC. Complete variable domain (other parts from reference TRBV18 and TRBJ2-4): NAGVMQNPRHLVRRRGQEARLRCSPMKGHSHVYWYRQLPEEGLKFMVYLQKENIIDESGMPKERFSAEFPKEGPSILRIQQVVRGDSAAYFCASSRQGDRVQEPYIQYFGAGTRLSVL.

Notes on this clonotype: A much larger clone sits a single nucleotide away, making a read error possible. The chain recombines TRBV6-2 or TRBV6-3 with TRBJ2-1; TRBD1 matches at 7 bases. The CDR3 sequence is 15 residues long. The germline V gene has CDR1 MNHEY and CDR2 SVGEGT. In DNA form, the CDR3 reads TGTGCCAGCCGGTTGACAGGGAATTCCTACAATGGGCAGTTCTTC. Residues: CASRLTGNSYNGQFF.

This clonotype was seen ten or more times. The gene calls are TRBV6-1 and TRBJ1-2; no clear D gene. Germline values: CDR1 MNHNS, CDR2 SASEGT. Trimming shortened V by 7 bases and J by 8 bases, and 17 bases separated the two germline ends. The CDR3 spans 13 residues. CDR3 amino acids: CASNPRAAGGYTF. Here the CDR3 DNA reads TGTGCCAGCAACCCCCGGGCGGCGGGAGGCTACACCTTC.

This clonotype was seen many times. V and J are TRBV3-1 and TRBJ1-2, with a tentative D call TRBD1 (6 bases). Germline V CDR1 and CDR2: LGHDT, YNNKEL (reference sequence). This CDR3 has 14 amino acids. V was cut by 6 bases and J by 5 bases, with 16 bases left in between. CDR3 DNA: TGTGCCAGCAGTCTCAGGGAGGGGGTGTATGGCTACACCTTC. The encoded protein is CASSLREGVYGYTF.

This clonotype was seen ten or more times. The rearrangement joins TRBV20-1 to TRBJ2-3; no clear D gene. This CDR3 is 11 amino acids long. Germline values: CDR1 DFQATT, CDR2 SNEGSKA (reference sequence). Trimming removed 5 bases at V and 9 bases at J, with 12 bases between. In DNA form, the CDR3 reads TGCAGTGCTGACGCTTGGGTAACGCAGTATTTT. It translates to CSADAWVTQYF.